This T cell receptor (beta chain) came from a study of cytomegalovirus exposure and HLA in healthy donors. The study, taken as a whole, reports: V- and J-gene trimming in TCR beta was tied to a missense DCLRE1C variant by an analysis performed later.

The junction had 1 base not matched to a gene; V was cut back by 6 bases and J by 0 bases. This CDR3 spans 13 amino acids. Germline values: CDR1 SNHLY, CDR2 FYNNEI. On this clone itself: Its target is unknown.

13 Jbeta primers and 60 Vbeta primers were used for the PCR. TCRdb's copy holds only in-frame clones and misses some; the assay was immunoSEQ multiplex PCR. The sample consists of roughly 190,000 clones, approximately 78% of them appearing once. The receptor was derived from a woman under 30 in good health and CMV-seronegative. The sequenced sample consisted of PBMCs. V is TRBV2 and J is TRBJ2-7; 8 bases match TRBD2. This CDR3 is CASRRGDSYEQYF. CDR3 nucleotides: TGTGCCAGCAGGCGGGGGGACTCCTACGAGCAGTACTTC.